Described below is a single T cell receptor (beta chain) sequence and its context. This entry belongs to a study of technical replicates of blood from four donors. Clones were read by immunoSEQ multiplex PCR, and TCRdb kept only the in-frame ones, dropping some. Of under 55,000 clones in the sample, approximately 95% were seen once. Germline V CDR1 and CDR2: SGDLS, YYNGEE. V was trimmed by 3 bases and J by 0 bases, leaving 9 bases between them. The CDR3 spans 15 residues. The sample taken for sequencing was T cells isolated from PBMCs. The V gene is TRBV9, the J gene TRBJ1-4; D gene ambiguous. The receptor's source is a human donor in good health. The CDR3 DNA follows: TGTGCCAGCAGCGCGGAGAGAGCAACTAATGAAAAACTGTTTTTT. It yields the protein CASSAERATNEKLFF.